The 30 T cell receptor beta chains reported below all come from one sample, sequenced in a study of cytomegalovirus exposure and HLA in healthy donors. Primers for the PCR totalled 60 Vbeta and 13 Jbeta. Libraries were prepared by immunoSEQ multiplex PCR; TCRdb keeps only in-frame clonotypes and omits some of them. The table has roughly 65,000 clones, around four fifths seen once. Specimen: PBMCs. These receptors all come from a woman aged 30 to 39 in good health and CMV-seronegative.

This clone has just one count. The chain is built from TRBV11-2 and TRBJ2-7; the D is unclear. CDR3 length: 12 amino acids. V lost 1 base, J lost 5 bases, and 6 bases lay in between. Germline V gene lookup returns CDR1 SGHAT and CDR2 FQNNGV. The CDR3 DNA follows: TGTGCCAGCAGCTTAGTAGTGCACGAGCAGTACTTC. It is translated as CASSLVVHEQYF. Together with reference TRBV11-2 and TRBJ2-7, the CDR3 gives the full variable domain: EAGVAQSPRYKIIEKRQSVAFWCNPISGHATLYWYQQILGQGPKLLIQFQNNGVVDDSQLPKDRFSAERLKGVDSTLKIQPAKLEDSAVYLCASSLVVHEQYFGPGTRLTVT.

J is TRBJ2-7 and V is TRBV11-2, with TRBD1 identical over 10 bases. In germline, CDR1 is SGHAT, CDR2 FQNNGV. The CDR3 runs to 15 residues. J gave up 2 bases and V 5 bases, and 6 bases lay outside the gene matches. The CDR3 protein is CASSETGGTAYEQYF. CDR3 sequence (DNA): TGTGCCAGCAGCGAGACAGGGGGCACCGCCTACGAGCAGTACTTC.

The chain employs TRBV6-5 and TRBJ2-1; D may be TRBD2 (6 bases). The V gene lost 0 bases and the J gene lost 7 bases, with 10 bases spanning the gap. The length of the CDR3 is 14 residues. Germline assignment: CDR1 MNHEY and CDR2 SVGAGI. CDR3 amino acids: CASSYSPGRNEQFF. CDR3 sequence (DNA): TGTGCCAGCAGTTACTCCCCAGGGAGGAATGAGCAGTTCTTC.

The chain recombines TRBV5-6 with TRBJ2-5, with 8 nucleotides matching TRBD1. The V gene end was trimmed by 2 bases and the J gene end by 3 bases; junction bases not matched to a gene: 9. There are 16 residues in the CDR3. Per germline, CDR1 SGHDT and CDR2 YYEEEE. The CDR3 DNA reads TGTGCCAGCAGCTTATCAGCAGGGGGCGCGAAAGAGACCCAGTACTTC. Translating it yields CASSLSAGGAKETQYF.

This clone was found once. This chain links TRBV7-2 with TRBJ2-7; a possible D gene is TRBD1 (5 bases). Deletions cut 4 bases from V and 0 bases from J, with 10 bases between. Germline V gene lookup returns CDR1 SGHTA and CDR2 FQGNSA. The CDR3 length is 14 residues. The CDR3 loop is CASSWEDSSYEQYF. The CDR3 DNA follows: TGTGCCAGCAGCTGGGAAGACAGCTCCTACGAGCAGTACTTC.

This clone has just one count. The rearrangement uses TRBV18 and TRBJ2-7, with unresolved D. V shed 4 bases and J shed 0 bases, with 7 bases lying between them. Germline V CDR1 and CDR2: KGHSH, LQKENI. The CDR3 extends over 13 amino acids. CDR3 sequence reads: CASSLDHSYEQYF. The CDR3 bases are TGTGCCAGCTCACTAGATCACTCCTACGAGCAGTACTTC.

This chain uses TRBV29-1 with TRBJ1-2; 8 positions agree with TRBD1. V lost 4 bases, J lost 8 bases, and 15 bases stayed unmatched. The length of the CDR3 is 15 residues. From germline, CDR1 is SQVTM and CDR2 ANQGSEA. CDR3 bases: TGCAGCGTTGGGATGACAGGGGTGGTAGCAGGAGGCTACACCTTC. This gives the protein CSVGMTGVVAGGYTF.

J is TRBJ1-5 and V is TRBV4-2, with D perhaps matching TRBD1 (6 bases). Germline V CDR1 and CDR2: LGHNA, YNFKEQ. The CDR3 length is 16 residues. Between the trimmed V and J ends, which lost 0 bases and 0 bases, there was a span of 9 bases. The CDR3 sequence is CASSQDNRVSNQPQHF. The CDR3 nucleotides read TGTGCCAGCAGCCAAGATAACAGGGTTAGCAATCAGCCCCAGCATTTT.

The chain recombines TRBV4-1 with TRBJ2-2; 12 positions match TRBD2. Trimming cost V 3 bases and J 6 bases; bases outside gene matches: 5. Germline values: CDR1 MGHRA, CDR2 YSYEKL. The CDR3 totals 16 residues. This CDR3 is CASSHSLAGGAGELFF. The CDR3 nucleotides read TGCGCCAGCAGCCACTCACTAGCGGGGGGAGCCGGGGAGCTGTTTTTT.

This chain links TRBV4-1 with TRBJ1-1; TRBD1 is a possible D gene (5 bases). V shed 3 bases and J shed 1 base, with 6 bases lying between them. CDR3 length: 13 residues. Germline assignment: CDR1 MGHRA and CDR2 YSYEKL. The CDR3 reads CASSHGGNTEAFF. CDR3 nucleotide sequence: TGCGCCAGCAGCCACGGGGGGAACACTGAAGCTTTCTTT.

V usage is TRBV5-1 and J usage is TRBJ1-2, with D hard to call. The V gene lost 1 base and the J gene lost 7 bases, with 17 bases spanning the gap. The CDR3 contains 15 residues. Per germline, CDR1 SGHRS and CDR2 YFSETQ. The CDR3 DNA reads as TGCGCCAGCAGCTTGTCGTCCGGTGTGGGAGGTGGCTACACCTTC. It specifies CASSLSSGVGGGYTF.

The V gene is TRBV6-5, the J gene TRBJ1-6; TRBD1 agrees at 8 bases. Germline trimming cut 2 bases from V and 10 bases from J; bases unmatched to any gene: 4. Germline values: CDR1 MNHEY, CDR2 SVGAGI. This CDR3 is built from 14 residues. The CDR3 DNA reads as TGTGCCAGCAGTTACGGACAGGGTAACTCACCCCTCCACTTT. Translation gives CASSYGQGNSPLHF.

This clone has a handful of counts. This chain connects TRBV5-1 to TRBJ1-5; D perhaps matches TRBD1 (5 bases). Germline assignment: CDR1 SGHRS and CDR2 YFSETQ. The CDR3 runs to 12 residues. V was cut by 9 bases and J by 3 bases, with 10 bases left in between. In DNA, the CDR3 is TGCGCCAAGACAGTCGCCAATCAGCCCCAGCATTTT. Amino acid sequence: CAKTVANQPQHF.

The CDR3 here is CASSVEQNTEAFF. CDR3 nucleotides: TGTGCCAGCAGCGTAGAACAGAACACTGAAGCTTTCTTT. This chain connects TRBV9 to TRBJ1-1; D gene uncertain. There are 13 residues in the CDR3. Germline loops: CDR1 SGDLS, CDR2 YYNGEE. The ends were cut back, 0 bases at V and 1 base at J, with 4 bases in the middle.

The chain joins TRBV29-1 to TRBJ1-2; D is perhaps TRBD1 (6 bases). Trimming cost V 6 bases and J 6 bases, with 17 bases left between them. CDR1 is SQVTM and CDR2 is ANQGSEA in the germline V gene. The CDR3 consists of 13 residues. CDR3 amino acids: CSVLDRHRDGYTF. The DNA for the CDR3 is TGCAGCGTCTTGGACAGACATCGTGATGGCTACACCTTC.

The V gene is TRBV18, the J gene TRBJ1-1; 9 bases line up with TRBD1. The trim removed 5 bases at V and 5 bases at J, leaving 9 bases unmatched. Germline CDR1 reads KGHSH; CDR2 reads LQKENI. The CDR3 covers 15 residues. CDR3 region: CASSIITGGLTEAFF. Written as DNA, the CDR3 is TGTGCCAGCTCAATTATTACAGGGGGCCTTACTGAAGCTTTCTTT.

The rearrangement joins TRBV2 to TRBJ2-1; a weak D match, TRBD1 (6 bases). The germline gives CDR1 SNHLY, CDR2 FYNNEI. The V end was cut by 6 bases, the J end by 9 bases, with 24 bases between. The CDR3 extends over 16 amino acids. The CDR3 reads CASRDFGQLNRGEQFF. CDR3 in DNA: TGTGCCAGCAGGGACTTTGGACAGCTTAACCGGGGTGAGCAGTTCTTC.

This clone appeared once. The chain uses TRBV27 and TRBJ2-7; a weak D match, TRBD1 (5 bases). CDR3 size: 13 residues. CDR1 and CDR2 from the germline V gene are MNHEY and SMNVEV (reference sequence). Trimming cost V 3 bases and J 3 bases, with 9 bases left between them. CDR3 sequence reads: CASSFGANYEQYF. Written as DNA, the CDR3 is TGTGCCAGCAGTTTTGGGGCTAACTACGAGCAGTACTTC.

Details on this clone: At the DNA level, this CDR3 is encoded by other sequences in the same sample as well. V is TRBV9 and J is TRBJ1-1, with TRBD1 as a possible D gene (6 bases). This CDR3 is 13 amino acids long. Per germline, CDR1 SGDLS and CDR2 YYNGEE. The germline V and J ends were trimmed by 3 bases and 1 base, with 7 bases remaining between them. The CDR3 loop is CASSARGNTEAFF. For the CDR3, the DNA is TGTGCCAGCAGCGCCAGGGGGAACACTGAAGCTTTCTTT.

The J gene is TRBJ1-6, the V gene TRBV6-5, with no clear D. The CDR3 consists of 14 residues. CDR1 MNHEY and CDR2 SVGAGI come from the germline V gene. The CDR3 loop is CAARESSYNSPLHF. The CDR3 DNA follows: TGTGCAGCGCGTGAGAGCTCCTATAATTCACCCCTCCACTTT.

This clone has only a few counts. J is TRBJ1-4 and V is TRBV6-4; D is uncertain. The CDR3 totals 15 residues. Trimming took 6 bases from V and 6 from J, leaving 17 bases between them. Germline values: CDR1 MRHNA, CDR2 SNTAGT. CDR3 amino acids: CASRSGPPRDEKLFF. DNA for the CDR3: TGTGCCAGCAGATCCGGGCCTCCGAGGGATGAAAAACTGTTTTTT.

The V and J genes are TRBV5-4 and TRBJ2-3; 7 positions match TRBD2. V lost 1 base, J lost 5 bases, and 13 bases stayed unmatched. The CDR3 spans 17 residues. CDR1 is SGHNT, CDR2 YYREEE, per germline (reference sequence). The CDR3 here is CASSLSGVLAVGDTQYF. The CDR3 nucleotides are TGTGCCAGCAGCTTGAGCGGGGTGTTGGCAGTAGGAGATACGCAGTATTTT. The whole variable domain, filled in from reference TRBV5-4 and TRBJ2-3, reads ETGVTQSPTHLIKTRGQQVTLRCSSQSGHNTVSWYQQALGQGPQFIFQYYREEENGRGNFPPRFSGLQFPNYSSELNVNALELDDSALYLCASSLSGVLAVGDTQYFGPGTRLTVL.

This chain uses TRBV9 with TRBJ1-4; D gene ambiguous. The ends were cut back, 4 bases at V and 6 bases at J, with 13 bases in the middle. Germline V gene sequence: CDR1 SGDLS, CDR2 YYNGEE. The CDR3 is 14 amino acids. The CDR3 here is CASSTYGKDEKLFF. In nucleotides, the CDR3 is TGTGCCAGCAGCACCTACGGTAAAGATGAAAAACTGTTTTTT. The full variable domain, with the rest looked up from reference TRBV9 and TRBJ1-4, is DSGVTQTPKHLITATGQRVTLRCSPRSGDLSVYWYQQSLDQGLQFLIQYYNGEERAKGNILERFSAQQFPDLHSELNLSSLELGDSALYFCASSTYGKDEKLFFGSGTQLSVL.

This clone was observed a few times. The chain couples TRBV5-1 to TRBJ2-7; maybe TRBD2 (7 bases). V was trimmed by 0 bases and J by 7 bases, leaving 14 bases between them. Germline-derived CDR1 and CDR2 are SGHRS and YFSETQ. The CDR3 is 14 amino acids. The CDR3 sequence: CASSLAEGGFEQYF. In DNA, the CDR3 is TGCGCCAGCAGCTTGGCCGAGGGGGGGTTTGAGCAGTACTTC.

J is TRBJ1-1 and V is TRBV28, with D unresolved. The V gene's germline CDR1 is MDHEN and CDR2 SYDVKM. This CDR3 contains 12 residues. Deletions cut 10 bases from V and 3 bases from J, with 12 bases between. The CDR3 region is CATIDKYTEAFF. For the CDR3, the DNA is TGTGCCACAATAGACAAATACACTGAAGCTTTCTTT.

V and J are TRBV4-3 and TRBJ2-7; TRBD2 is a possible D gene (5 bases). Germline-derived CDR1 and CDR2 are LGHNA and YSLEER. V lost 1 base to trimming and J lost 3 bases, with 13 bases between them. The CDR3 covers 15 residues. This CDR3 is CASSQGVERDYEQYF. The CDR3 DNA reads TGCGCCAGCAGCCAAGGGGTCGAGAGGGACTACGAGCAGTACTTC.

The chain carries TRBV6-6 and TRBJ1-5; D call uncertain. V lost 7 bases, J lost 5 bases, and 9 bases lay in between. This CDR3 has 12 residues. The germline V gene has CDR1 MNHNY and CDR2 SVGAGI (reference sequence). The CDR3 bases are TGTGCCAGCACCGAGTACCATCAGCCCCAGCATTTT. Protein sequence: CASTEYHQPQHF.

This chain uses TRBV7-3 with TRBJ1-1; TRBD1 might be the D (6 bases). This CDR3 region has 13 residues. CDR1 is SGHTA, CDR2 FQGTGA, per germline. Trimming left V 8 bases short and J 3 bases short, with 13 bases between. CDR3 region: CASATQGDTEAFF. Written as DNA, the CDR3 is TGTGCCAGCGCGACACAGGGCGACACTGAAGCTTTCTTT.

The CDR3 DNA is TGTGCCAGCAGTTACTCGCCGGTTAGCACAGATACGCAGTATTTT. As protein: CASSYSPVSTDTQYF. The chain combines TRBV6-5 with TRBJ2-3, with D unresolved. Trimming took 0 bases from V and 0 from J, leaving 7 bases between them. Germline values: CDR1 MNHEY, CDR2 SVGAGI. This CDR3 is 15 amino acids long.

The chain uses TRBV21-1 and TRBJ1-5; the table's D call, TRBD1, was not checked against the DNA. TRBV21-1 is termed a pseudogene. The CDR3 contains 15 residues. The CDR3 reads CASKSRGDSNQPQHF. CDR3 DNA: TGTGCCAGCAAAAGCAGGGGCGATAGCAATCAGCCCCAGCATTTT.